One and the same sample provided the 18 T cell receptor beta chains below, sequenced in a study of cytomegalovirus exposure and HLA in healthy donors. The assay was immunoSEQ multiplex PCR, and TCRdb's table has in-frame clones only and misses some. Among 200,000 to 300,000 clones listed, roughly 87% were seen once. The sequencing sample was made of PBMCs. The receptors derive from a woman aged 25 to 39 in good health and CMV-seronegative.

The J gene is TRBJ2-7, the V gene TRBV28; possibly TRBD2 for D (7 bases). With 6 bases removed from V and 6 bases from J, the gap between germline ends came to 21 bases. CDR1 is MDHEN and CDR2 is SYDVKM in the germline V gene. This CDR3 has 15 residues. In DNA form, the CDR3 reads TGTGCCAGCAGCCAAAGACAAGGGGGGGGTGGCGAGCAGTACTTC. It is translated as CASSQRQGGGGEQYF.

The rearrangement links TRBV6-4 to TRBJ2-3, with TRBD2 as a possible D gene (6 bases). The CDR3 is 15 amino acids. Trimming removed 0 bases at V and 4 bases at J, with 11 bases between. CDR1 is MRHNA and CDR2 is SNTAGT in the germline V gene. CDR3 residues: CASSDSPGAPDTQYF. CDR3 sequence (DNA): TGTGCCAGCAGTGACTCGCCGGGAGCCCCAGATACGCAGTATTTT.

This chain joins TRBV27 and TRBJ2-2, with TRBD2 matching over 9 bases. CDR1 MNHEY and CDR2 SMNVEV come from the germline V gene (reference sequence). J gave up 8 bases and V 0 bases, and 4 bases lay outside the gene matches. CDR3 length equals 15 residues. CDR3 region: CASSLSIAGEGELFF. For the CDR3, the DNA is TGTGCCAGCAGTTTATCGATAGCGGGAGAGGGGGAGCTGTTTTTT.

This clone was counted a few times. V gene TRBV7-9 combines with J gene TRBJ1-2, with TRBD1 as a possible D gene (5 bases). V gave up 5 bases and J gave up 7 bases, with 17 bases separating them. This CDR3 comprises 14 residues. Per germline, CDR1 SEHNR and CDR2 FQNEAQ (reference sequence). Here the CDR3 DNA reads TGTGCCAGCAGCCCCCGGGGGGGTCCGTTTGGCTACACCTTC. Protein: CASSPRGGPFGYTF.

J is TRBJ2-3 and V is TRBV6-5; a weak D match, TRBD2 (6 bases). This CDR3 region has 14 residues. In germline, CDR1 is MNHEY, CDR2 SVGAGI. CDR3 sequence: CATGRGLRTDTQYF. The CDR3 DNA is TGTGCTACCGGGCGGGGACTCCGCACAGATACGCAGTATTTT.

CDR3: CSVLTVSYNEQFF. Here the CDR3 DNA reads TGCAGCGTGCTGACTGTCTCGTACAATGAGCAGTTCTTC. The chain links TRBV29-1 to TRBJ2-1; the D is unclear. V was trimmed by 6 bases and J by 4 bases, leaving 13 bases between them. Looked up from germline, CDR1 is SQVTM and CDR2 is ANQGSEA. This CDR3 contains 13 residues.

The V call is TRBV14, the J call TRBJ2-6; D call uncertain. V was cut by 0 bases and J by 1 base, with 7 bases left in between. This CDR3 is built from 16 residues. Germline assignment: CDR1 SGHDN and CDR2 FVKESK. The CDR3 DNA sequence: TGTGCCAGCAGCCAAGAGCGGATATCTGGGGCCAACGTCCTGACTTTC. It translates to CASSQERISGANVLTF.

The J gene is TRBJ2-6, the V gene TRBV4-3; D might be TRBD1 (6 bases). This CDR3 comprises 18 residues. Trimming took 0 bases from V and 4 from J, leaving 16 bases between them. In germline, CDR1 is LGHNA, CDR2 YSLEER. The DNA of the CDR3 is TGCGCCAGCAGCCAAGATCGTGGCACAGGGTTCGGGGCCAACGTCCTGACTTTC. This encodes CASSQDRGTGFGANVLTF.

This chain uses TRBV4-1 with TRBJ2-1; 9 bases are a match to TRBD2. V gave up 0 bases and J gave up 5 bases; unmatched junction bases: 5. Germline loops: CDR1 MGHRA, CDR2 YSYEKL. The CDR3 runs 16 residues. The CDR3 region has the DNA TGCGCCAGCAGCCAAGAAGAGCTAGCGGGAAACAATGAGCAGTTCTTC. Protein: CASSQEELAGNNEQFF.

V and J are TRBV27 and TRBJ2-2, with TRBD2 matching over 12 bases. V lost 5 bases, J lost 6 bases, and 10 bases stayed unmatched. The CDR3 consists of 17 residues. The germline CDR1 and CDR2 sequences are MNHEY and SMNVEV (reference sequence). DNA of the CDR3: TGTGCCAGCAGTCCAATCCTGACTAGCGGGAGACCCGGGGAGCTGTTTTTT. Residues: CASSPILTSGRPGELFF.

CDR3 region: CASSFRVSDTEAFF. The CDR3 DNA sequence: TGTGCCAGCAGTTTCCGGGTATCGGACACTGAAGCTTTCTTT. The chain recombines TRBV28 with TRBJ1-1; D gene uncertain. The germline V gene has CDR1 MDHEN and CDR2 SYDVKM. This CDR3 region has 14 residues. V lost 3 bases and J 3 bases, leaving 11 bases between the germline ends.

The chain employs TRBV5-4 and TRBJ2-6; the match to TRBD1 covers 7 bases. The ends lost 4 bases at V and 1 base at J; junction bases unmatched: 8. CDR3 size: 17 residues. Germline lookup yields CDR1 SGHNT and CDR2 YYREEE (reference sequence). CDR3 amino acids: CASSHGTVRSGANVLTF. CDR3 in DNA: TGTGCCAGCAGCCACGGGACAGTTCGATCTGGGGCCAACGTCCTGACTTTC.

This clone was found once. The J gene is TRBJ1-1, the V gene TRBV11-3; D might be TRBD1 (5 bases). Germline V lookup: CDR1 SGHNT, CDR2 YENEEA. The V gene lost 0 bases and the J gene lost 0 bases, with 8 bases spanning the gap. The CDR3 has 15 residues. The CDR3 is CASSLEQGVNTEAFF. CDR3 nucleotides: TGTGCCAGCAGCTTAGAGCAGGGTGTGAACACTGAAGCTTTCTTT.

The gene calls are TRBV19 and TRBJ2-2; D not resolved. This CDR3 is built from 12 residues. Germline V gene sequence: CDR1 LNHDA, CDR2 SQIVND (reference sequence). Trimming removed 5 bases from V and 6 bases from J, with 7 bases in between. CDR3 bases: TGTGCCAGTAGTCTACACGCCGGGGAGCTGTTTTTT. Translating gives CASSLHAGELFF.

The J gene is TRBJ1-2, the V gene TRBV30, with unresolved D. CDR1 and CDR2 from the germline V gene are GTSNPN and SVGIG (reference sequence). The V gene lost 1 base and the J gene lost 1 base, with 1 base spanning the gap. The CDR3 sequence is 11 residues long. The CDR3 reads CAWSGNYGYTF. The CDR3 bases are TGTGCCTGGAGTGGTAACTATGGCTACACCTTC.

The rearrangement joins TRBV7-9 to TRBJ1-5, with 7 positions matching TRBD1. This CDR3 is built from 14 residues. CDR1 and CDR2 (germline): SEHNR, FQNEAQ (reference sequence). V was pared by 6 bases and J by 3 bases, with 5 bases of the junction left unmatched. CDR3: CASSLTGDNQPQHF. Here the CDR3 DNA reads TGTGCCAGCAGTCTTACAGGGGACAATCAGCCCCAGCATTTT.

This chain uses TRBV7-6 with TRBJ1-1; 11 bases are shared with TRBD1. Germline CDR1 is SGHVS and CDR2 is FNYEAQ. After removal of 5 bases from V and 7 bases from J, the junction contained 6 bases not matched to a gene. The CDR3 extends over 14 amino acids. Here the CDR3 reads CASSTDRGHVEAFF. DNA of the CDR3: TGTGCCAGCAGCACGGACAGGGGGCATGTTGAAGCTTTCTTT.

The sample holds a few counts of this clone. The rearrangement uses TRBV4-3 and TRBJ2-7; weak D call: TRBD1 (6 bases). V was cut by 1 base and J by 2 bases, with 12 bases left in between. The germline CDR1 and CDR2 sequences are LGHNA and YSLEER. The CDR3 runs 15 residues. The CDR3, as DNA: TGCGCCAGCAGCCAAGGGGCAGGGGATCCCTACGAGCAGTACTTC. Amino acid sequence: CASSQGAGDPYEQYF.